Shown below are 2 T cell receptor beta chains from a single sample sequenced in a study of blood T cell repertoires in COVID-19. Profiled with immunoSEQ multiplex PCR; TCRdb holds only in-frame clones, not every one. Of roughly 230,000 clones in the sample, about nine tenths are singletons; the top ten hold approximately 1.6%. Sequenced: peripheral blood. All receptors derive from a man aged 70 or older with acute or convalescent COVID-19.

This sequence joins TRBV5-6 and TRBJ2-7, with 10 bases aligning to TRBD1. CDR3 length equals 15 residues. Losses at the gene ends were 5 bases for V and 5 bases for J; bases not matched to a gene: 10. CDR1 and CDR2 from the germline V gene are SGHDT and YYEEEE. The CDR3 here is CASSLLGTGANEQYF. The CDR3 nucleotides read TGTGCCAGCAGTTTGTTAGGGACAGGGGCCAACGAGCAGTACTTC.

The rearrangement uses TRBV6-5 and TRBJ2-7, with 10 bases identical to TRBD2. Germline-derived CDR1 and CDR2 are MNHEY and SVGAGI. CDR3 length: 15 amino acids. Trimming at V came to 6 bases and at J to 1 base, leaving 6 bases not matched to a gene. The CDR3 region is CASSRMTSGSYEQYF. CDR3 nucleotide sequence: TGTGCCAGCAGCCGGATGACTAGCGGGTCCTACGAGCAGTACTTC.